This TCR beta chain was captured in a study of shared clonotypes between healthy human individuals. Study outcomes and limitations: Clonotype sharing among donors likely depends on sequencing depth. Only blood samples were collected, and tissue repertoires likely differ.

The V and J ends lost 4 bases and 4 bases respectively, with 11 bases between them. Germline CDR1 reads SQVTM; CDR2 reads ANQGSEA. The CDR3 is 13 amino acids. The assay ran at deep level. Per the study methods: ImmunoSEQ junction-only sequences lacked quality scores, so their filtering differed. Assay: immunoSEQ multiplex PCR; the TCRdb copy retains only in-frame clones and omits some. V and J calls plus clone size are reproduced from that table; the DNA served to infer D and trimming. The table has some 490,000 clones, around 80% seen once. Of note for this clone: Its antigen remains unidentified.

The clonotype comes from a woman between 35 and 50 years old in good health. Some clones in this sample may be carry-over from other donors' samples. This chain joins TRBV29-1 and TRBJ2-1; D ambiguous. Material: PBMCs. CDR3 residues: CSVGDGVYNEQFF. In nucleotides, the CDR3 is TGCAGCGTTGGAGATGGGGTATACAATGAGCAGTTCTTC.